This TCR beta chain was recorded in a study of PD-L1 blockade in urothelial cancer. Study-wide context: Patients' atezolizumab regimen, 1,200 mg intravenously every 3 weeks, began at some point between 2014 and 2015. Reported median T cell count for blood samples was 140,000 to 150,000.

Every PCR received spiked-in synthetic TCR analog templates. This table comes from immunoSEQ multiplex PCR, and its TCRdb copy is limited to in-frame clones, with some not included. The sample yields approximately 90,000 clones, about four fifths seen once. The CDR3 has 12 residues. V shed 7 bases and J shed 6 bases, with 11 bases lying between them. Germline CDR1 reads ENHRY; CDR2 reads SYGVKD. Time point of the sample: pretreatment peripheral blood. The study enrolled patients with locally advanced or metastatic urothelial carcinoma. The V gene is TRBV10-3, the J gene TRBJ2-3, with D possibly matching TRBD2 (6 bases). The sequencing used PBMCs, collected around atezolizumab (anti-PD-L1) treatment. The receptor's source is a man aged 55 to 70 with urothelial cancer. The CDR3 nucleotides are TGTGCCATCACCTCTGGGGGGGATACGCAGTATTTT. Translated: CAITSGGDTQYF.